This T cell receptor beta chain was identified in a study of CD8+ T cells in alopecia areata. Points from the study as a whole: Sequences from scalp samples also cover resident alphabeta T cells of normal skin. Shared TCR sequences were less clear between patients than in mice, possibly partly from HLA diversity.

Sequencing used cDNA as its template, made by extracting RNA and reverse transcribing it. The method was immunoSEQ multiplex PCR; TCRdb's version includes in-frame clones alone and lacks a portion of them. The sample holds 45,000 to 70,000 clones, over 95% seen once. Turning to this clone: The antigen remains unidentified.

The CDR3 extends over 12 amino acids. Per germline, CDR1 MDHEN and CDR2 SYDVKM. V lost 7 bases, J lost 5 bases, and 11 bases lay in between. The chain is built from TRBV28 and TRBJ1-2; the D is unclear. The receptor's source is a human donor with alopecia areata. Source: CD8+ T cells sorted from blood, taken at week 0. The CDR3 nucleotides read TGTGCCAGCACGCTGTGGGGATATGGCTACACCTTC. Protein sequence: CASTLWGYGYTF.